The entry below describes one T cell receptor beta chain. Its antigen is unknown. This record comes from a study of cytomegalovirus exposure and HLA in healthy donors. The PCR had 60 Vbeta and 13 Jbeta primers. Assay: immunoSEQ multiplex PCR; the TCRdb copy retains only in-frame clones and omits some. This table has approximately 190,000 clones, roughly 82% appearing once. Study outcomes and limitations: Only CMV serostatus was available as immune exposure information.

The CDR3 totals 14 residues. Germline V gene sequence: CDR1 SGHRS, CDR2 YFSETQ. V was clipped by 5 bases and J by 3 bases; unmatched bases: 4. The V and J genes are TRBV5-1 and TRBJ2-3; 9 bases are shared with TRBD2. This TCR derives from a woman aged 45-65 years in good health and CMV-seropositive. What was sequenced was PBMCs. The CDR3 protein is CASRRGGDTDTQYF. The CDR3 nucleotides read TGCGCCAGCAGGCGGGGGGGGGATACAGATACGCAGTATTTT.